This entry lists 18 T cell receptor beta chains sequenced from one sample in a study of cytomegalovirus exposure and HLA in healthy donors. Both 60 Vbeta primers and 13 Jbeta primers went into the PCR. Repertoires were generated with immunoSEQ multiplex PCR, while TCRdb's copy carries only in-frame clones and drops some. The table lists about 160,000 clones, more than 80% of them singletons, with around 6.7% in the top ten. The sequenced sample consisted of PBMCs. All receptors derive from a woman in her thirties in good health and CMV-seropositive.

The gene calls are TRBV5-1 and TRBJ1-1, with unresolved D. CDR1 is SGHRS and CDR2 is YFSETQ in the germline V gene. The length of the CDR3 is 16 residues. Trimming pared 1 base from V and 13 bases from J, leaving 26 bases between. The CDR3 DNA reads as TGCGCCAGCAGCTTGAACCGCAGCGCGAGACCGGAGGCGGGTTTCTTT. Protein product: CASSLNRSARPEAGFF.

The chain couples TRBV13 to TRBJ1-2; 7 nucleotides align to TRBD1. Per the germline V gene, CDR1 is PRHDT and CDR2 is FYEKMQ (reference sequence). Losses at the gene ends were 5 bases for V and 4 bases for J; bases not matched to a gene: 4. This CDR3 spans 13 amino acids. The CDR3 nucleotides read TGTGCCAGCAGCCTTGACAGGGTCTATGGCTACACCTTC. This translates into CASSLDRVYGYTF.

As to this clone: One end of the junction varies from germline; a read error may be responsible. The chain has TRBV7-9 and TRBJ1-6; D is ambiguous. Germline loops: CDR1 SEHNR, CDR2 FQNEAQ (reference sequence). This CDR3 is 12 amino acids long. The CDR3 protein is CSSSLWQAPLHF. The CDR3 DNA is TGTTCCAGCAGCTTATGGCAAGCACCCCTCCACTTT.

In DNA form, the CDR3 reads TGTGCCAGCAGGCCGGCAGGGGTGAACACTGAAGCTTTCTTT. It specifies CASRPAGVNTEAFF. V is TRBV27 and J is TRBJ1-1; a possible D gene is TRBD1 (6 bases). Germline V lookup: CDR1 MNHEY, CDR2 SMNVEV (reference sequence). The ends were cut back, 6 bases at V and 0 bases at J, with 11 bases in the middle. CDR3 length: 14 amino acids.

V is TRBV7-2 and J is TRBJ2-5, with a tentative D call TRBD2 (7 bases). The CDR3 is made up of 15 amino acids. CDR1 and CDR2 (germline): SGHTA, FQGNSA. Trimming took off 6 bases at V and 2 bases at J, with 16 bases between the two ends. The DNA for the CDR3 is TGTGCCAGCAGTCTTCACGGGGGGCTGCAAGAGACCCAGTACTTC. It yields the protein CASSLHGGLQETQYF.

V is TRBV7-9 and J is TRBJ1-1; 7 bases are shared with TRBD1. The J segment lost 0 bases and the V segment lost 5 bases, leaving 3 bases of the junction unmatched. The germline CDR1 and CDR2 sequences are SEHNR and FQNEAQ (reference sequence). The CDR3 contains 14 residues. The chain's CDR3 is CASSAGQLNTEAFF. CDR3 DNA: TGTGCCAGCAGCGCGGGACAGCTGAACACTGAAGCTTTCTTT. Looking up the rest from reference TRBV7-9 and TRBJ1-1 gives the full variable domain: DTGVSQNPRHKITKRGQNVTFRCDPISEHNRLYWYRQTLGQGPEFLTYFQNEAQLEKSRLLSDRFSAERPKGSFSTLEIQRTEQGDSAMYLCASSAGQLNTEAFFGQGTRLTVV.

V usage is TRBV7-2 and J usage is TRBJ1-1; TRBD1 is a possible D gene (5 bases). Looked up from germline, CDR1 is SGHTA and CDR2 is FQGNSA. The length of the CDR3 is 14 residues. Trimming stripped 0 bases from V and 6 bases from J, with 11 bases between. CDR3 sequence (DNA): TGTGCCAGCAGCTTAGCGAGGACAACTCCTGAAGCTTTCTTT. Translated: CASSLARTTPEAFF.

This clone occurred once. The J gene is TRBJ2-7, the V gene TRBV21-1; TRBD1, the D gene given by the table, was not confirmed from the DNA. TRBV21-1 is termed a pseudogene. This CDR3 has 14 residues. CDR3 region: CASRGTDPCYEQYF. CDR3 nucleotides: TGTGCCAGCAGAGGGACAGACCCATGCTACGAGCAGTACTTC.

The V and J genes are TRBV2 and TRBJ1-1; possibly TRBD1 for D (5 bases). This CDR3 is 13 amino acids long. CDR1 and CDR2 from the germline V gene are SNHLY and FYNNEI. The ends were cut back, 3 bases at V and 8 bases at J, with 13 bases in the middle. Here the CDR3 DNA reads TGTGCCAGCAGTGAGAGCGGGCAGGGCGAAGCTTTCTTT. It is translated as CASSESGQGEAFF.

Comment on this clone: The sample carries other DNA sequences with the same CDR3. This sequence joins TRBV4-3 and TRBJ2-6; a weak D match, TRBD2 (5 bases). With 0 bases removed from V and 0 bases from J, the gap between germline ends came to 6 bases. Germline V gene sequence: CDR1 LGHNA, CDR2 YSLEER. CDR3 size: 16 residues. CDR3 loop: CASSQDAGSGANVLTF. CDR3 DNA sequence: TGCGCCAGCAGCCAAGATGCGGGCTCTGGGGCCAACGTCCTGACTTTC.

The sample holds one count of this clone. The gene calls are TRBV19 and TRBJ2-2; D uncertain. Germline assignment: CDR1 LNHDA and CDR2 SQIVND (reference sequence). The CDR3 contains 12 residues. The germline V and J ends were trimmed by 4 bases and 6 bases, with 6 bases remaining between them. CDR3 sequence (DNA): TGTGCCAGTAGTAACAATGCCGGGGAGCTGTTTTTT. Residues: CASSNNAGELFF.

The rearrangement uses TRBV29-1 and TRBJ1-1; D gene unclear. In germline, CDR1 is SQVTM, CDR2 ANQGSEA. Trimming took 7 bases from V and 0 from J, leaving 12 bases between them. The CDR3 covers 13 residues. CDR3 bases: TGCAGCGCCATACAGTTTATGAACACTGAAGCTTTCTTT. This sequence encodes CSAIQFMNTEAFF.

The V gene is TRBV27, the J gene TRBJ1-6; 7 bases agree with TRBD1. In germline, CDR1 is MNHEY, CDR2 SMNVEV (reference sequence). The V segment lost 6 bases and the J segment 7 bases; nucleotides outside the gene matches: 9. The CDR3 sequence is 15 residues long. CDR3 in amino acids: CASRPNRGGNSPLHF. CDR3 DNA sequence: TGTGCCAGCAGACCCAACAGGGGCGGCAATTCACCCCTCCACTTT.

The rearrangement uses TRBV19 and TRBJ2-7, with a weak D call TRBD2 (7 bases). The ends were cut back, 10 bases at V and 5 bases at J, with 21 bases in the middle. The germline CDR1 and CDR2 sequences are LNHDA and SQIVND (reference sequence). The CDR3 contains 14 residues. CDR3 residues: CATRAPGGLDEQYF. The CDR3, as DNA: TGTGCCACCAGGGCCCCGGGGGGCCTCGACGAGCAGTACTTC.

The rearrangement links TRBV7-8 to TRBJ2-3; a possible D gene is TRBD2 (5 bases). The CDR3 consists of 17 residues. The V and J ends lost 2 bases and 2 bases respectively, with 17 bases between them. Looked up from germline, CDR1 is SGHVS and CDR2 is FQNEAQ. This chain's CDR3 is CASSLHETVEVTDTQYF. In DNA, the CDR3 is TGTGCCAGCAGCTTACATGAGACCGTGGAGGTCACAGATACGCAGTATTTT.

V and J are TRBV30 and TRBJ1-2; a possible D gene is TRBD1 (6 bases). The V end was cut by 3 bases, the J end by 4 bases, with 18 bases between. This CDR3 is built from 15 residues. CDR1 GTSNPN and CDR2 SVGIG come from the germline V gene (reference sequence). CDR3 protein: CAWSSWGGQGYGYTF. CDR3 DNA sequence: TGTGCCTGGAGCTCTTGGGGGGGGCAGGGCTATGGCTACACCTTC.

This clone has more than one count but fewer than ten. The chain couples TRBV5-4 to TRBJ2-7; 8 nucleotides align to TRBD1. V trimming: 2 bases; J trimming: 6 bases; junction bases outside the gene matches: 1. CDR3 size: 12 residues. Germline CDR1 and CDR2: SGHNT and YYREEE (reference sequence). CDR3 sequence (DNA): TGTGCCAGCAGCTTACAGGGGGGCGAGCAGTACTTC. Its translation: CASSLQGGEQYF.

CDR3 protein: CASSLAPRGGETQYF. DNA of the CDR3: TGCGCCAGCAGCTTGGCTCCTCGGGGGGGTGAGACCCAGTACTTC. The chain joins TRBV5-1 to TRBJ2-5; 8 bases align to TRBD2. Germline trimming cut 0 bases from V and 5 bases from J; bases unmatched to any gene: 6. CDR1 and CDR2 (germline): SGHRS, YFSETQ. This CDR3 has 15 amino acids. Variable domain in full (rest from reference TRBV5-1 and TRBJ2-5): KAGVTQTPRYLIKTRGQQVTLSCSPISGHRSVSWYQQTPGQGLQFLFEYFSETQRNKGNFPGRFSGRQFSNSRSEMNVSTLELGDSALYLCASSLAPRGGETQYFGPGTRLLVL.